This TCR beta chain was identified in a study of tumor-infiltrating lymphocytes in primary liver carcinoma. Priming with a constant-region primer yielded TCR beta cDNA from about 450 ng total RNA. TCR beta libraries came from three nested multiplex PCR rounds using slightly modified ARM-PCR. TRBV1-TRBV30 forward primers paired with a C-beta reverse primer drove the first two PCR rounds, about 9 cycles each. TCRdb called the multiplex PCR reads again in MiXCR, with one record for every CDR3 protein. The data show under 200,000 distinct CDR3 sequences, around 81% seen once. In this sample, this clonotype turned up many times. The V and J ends lost 4 bases and 7 bases respectively, with 11 bases between them. The CDR3 length is 13 residues. The V gene's germline CDR1 is MNHEY and CDR2 SVGAGI. Co-extracting RNA and DNA was done with roughly 17-32 mg of unsorted bulk tissue as input.

Sequenced material: tumor tissue from primary liver carcinoma. V usage is TRBV6-5 and J usage is TRBJ1-5; D perhaps matches TRBD1 (6 bases). The sequence was obtained from a man between 35 and 55 years old with primary liver carcinoma and hepatitis B virus infection. CDR3 amino acids: CASSLQGKQPQHF. DNA for the CDR3: TGTGCCAGCAGTTTACAGGGTAAACAGCCCCAGCATTTT.